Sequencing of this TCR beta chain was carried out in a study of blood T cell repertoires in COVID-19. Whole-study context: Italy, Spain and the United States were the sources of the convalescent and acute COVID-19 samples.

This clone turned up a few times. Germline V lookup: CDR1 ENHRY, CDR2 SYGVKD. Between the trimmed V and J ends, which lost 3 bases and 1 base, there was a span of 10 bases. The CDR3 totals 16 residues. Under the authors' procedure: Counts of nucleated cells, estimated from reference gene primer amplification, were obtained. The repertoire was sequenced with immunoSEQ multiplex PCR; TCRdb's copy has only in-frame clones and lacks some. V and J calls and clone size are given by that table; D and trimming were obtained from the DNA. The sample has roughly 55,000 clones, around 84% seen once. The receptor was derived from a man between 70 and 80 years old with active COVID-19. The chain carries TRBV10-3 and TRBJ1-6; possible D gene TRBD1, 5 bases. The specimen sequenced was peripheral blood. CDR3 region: CAISEVGASYNSPLHF. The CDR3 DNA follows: TGTGCCATCAGTGAAGTAGGGGCGTCCTATAATTCACCCCTCCACTTT.